The 26 T cell receptor beta chains reported below all come from one sample, sequenced in a study of blood T cell repertoires in COVID-19. Clones were read by immunoSEQ multiplex PCR, and TCRdb kept only the in-frame ones, dropping some. The sample has 340,000 or so clones; roughly 87% are singletons. The sample was peripheral blood. All receptors derive from a man aged 50 to 60 with active or convalescent COVID-19.

J is TRBJ1-2 and V is TRBV5-1; 11 bases align to TRBD1. CDR3 length: 14 residues. Unmatched junction bases numbered 4, after V lost 6 bases and J lost 3 bases. CDR1 and CDR2 (germline): SGHRS, YFSETQ. CDR3 region: CASNSGQGDYGYTF. DNA of the CDR3: TGCGCCAGCAACTCGGGACAGGGGGACTATGGCTACACCTTC. Full variable domain (rest looked up from reference TRBV5-1 and TRBJ1-2): KAGVTQTPRYLIKTRGQQVTLSCSPISGHRSVSWYQQTPGQGLQFLFEYFSETQRNKGNFPGRFSGRQFSNSRSEMNVSTLELGDSALYLCASNSGQGDYGYTFGSGTRLTVV.

The chain recombines TRBV6-5 with TRBJ1-2, with 7 bases aligning to TRBD1. V lost 0 bases and J lost 3; bases outside the gene matches: 7. Germline lookup yields CDR1 MNHEY and CDR2 SVGAGI. This CDR3 comprises 16 residues. CDR3: CASSYSGVDRDYGYTF. The CDR3 DNA reads TGTGCCAGCAGTTACTCGGGAGTAGACAGGGACTATGGCTACACCTTC.

The CDR3 here is CASSYPTDNNQPQHF. The CDR3 DNA follows: TGTGCCAGCAGTTATCCGACAGATAACAATCAGCCCCAGCATTTT. The chain is built from TRBV6-6 and TRBJ1-5; perhaps TRBD1 as D (5 bases). The V gene lost 3 bases and the J gene lost 3 bases, with 12 bases spanning the gap. The CDR3 totals 15 residues. Looked up from germline, CDR1 is MNHNY and CDR2 is SVGAGI (reference sequence).

The V call is TRBV20-1, the J call TRBJ1-5; no clear D gene. This CDR3 is built from 11 residues. Trimming shortened V by 3 bases and J by 11 bases, and 11 bases separated the two germline ends. Looked up from germline, CDR1 is DFQATT and CDR2 is SNEGSKA (reference sequence). The CDR3 coding sequence is TGCAGTGCTAGGGCGGGCTGGTCCCAGCATTTT. It is translated as CSARAGWSQHF.

This clone was counted once. This specimen includes other DNA sequences encoding the same CDR3. The chain combines TRBV3-1 (or the pseudogene TRBV3-2) with TRBJ2-5; the D gene is possibly TRBD1 (5 bases). CDR1 and CDR2 from the germline V gene are LGHDT and YNNKEL (reference sequence). V was cut by 1 base and J by 2 bases, with 8 bases left in between. This CDR3 comprises 14 residues. CDR3 nucleotide sequence: TGTGCCAGCAGCCAAGCTCAGGGTCAAGAGACCCAGTACTTC. It encodes CASSQAQGQETQYF.

The chain recombines TRBV28 with TRBJ2-5; 10 positions agree with TRBD2. The CDR3 runs to 15 residues. Looked up from germline, CDR1 is MDHEN and CDR2 is SYDVKM. V lost 7 bases to trimming and J lost 6 bases; unmatched junction nucleotides: 11. As DNA, the CDR3 is TGTGCCAGCACTTCCGGGGGGACTAGCGTAAAGACCCAGTACTTC. This gives the protein CASTSGGTSVKTQYF.

To note about this clone: The sample has other DNA sequences that encode this CDR3 too. This chain connects TRBV24-1 to TRBJ1-2; 8 bases are a match to TRBD1. Germline CDR1 and CDR2: KGHDR and SFDVKD. V gave up 3 bases and J gave up 8 bases; unmatched junction bases: 7. CDR3 length: 14 residues. CDR3 coding DNA: TGTGCCACCAGTGATCCCCGGACAGGGAACGGCTACACCTTC. Amino acid sequence: CATSDPRTGNGYTF.

The chain is built from TRBV3-1 (or the pseudogene TRBV3-2) and TRBJ2-7; TRBD2 matches at 12 bases. Germline assignment: CDR1 LGHDT and CDR2 YNNKEL (reference sequence). J was trimmed by 3 bases and V by 4 bases; bases with no gene match: 1. The CDR3 contains 14 residues. CDR3 DNA sequence: TGTGCCAGCAGCCGGACTAGCGGGGACTACGAGCAGTACTTC. Amino acid sequence: CASSRTSGDYEQYF.

The rearrangement uses TRBV4-3 and TRBJ2-1, with 8 bases matching TRBD2. The germline V gene encodes CDR1 LGHNA and CDR2 YSLEER. The junction had 7 bases not matched to a gene; V was cut back by 8 bases and J by 10 bases. There are 12 residues in the CDR3. The DNA of the CDR3 is TGCGCCAGCGGGACTAGAGGTGGGGAGCAGTTCTTC. As protein: CASGTRGGEQFF.

The rearrangement uses TRBV18 and TRBJ1-3; TRBD1 matches 7 bases. The junction had 15 bases not matched to a gene; V was cut back by 3 bases and J by 4 bases. CDR1 and CDR2 from the germline V gene are KGHSH and LQKENI. The CDR3 is made up of 18 amino acids. CDR3 DNA: TGTGCCAGCTCACCCCCAGGGACGACAGGGAGCTACGGAAACACCATATATTTT. Translating gives CASSPPGTTGSYGNTIYF.

The V call is TRBV6-1, the J call TRBJ1-6; D is possibly TRBD1 (6 bases). V was shortened by 2 bases and J by 8 bases, with 13 bases between the two germline ends. The CDR3 contains 15 residues. CDR1 is MNHNS, CDR2 SASEGT, per germline. The CDR3 bases are TGTGCCAGCAGTGAATCGGGGGGCTGGGATTCACCCCTCCACTTT. Translated, it gives CASSESGGWDSPLHF.

This clone was seen a few times. This chain joins TRBV6-1 and TRBJ1-2; weak D call: TRBD1 (6 bases). CDR1 is MNHNS and CDR2 is SASEGT in the germline V gene. Trimming took 1 base from V and 8 from J, leaving 11 bases between them. The CDR3 runs 13 residues. DNA of the CDR3: TGTGCCAGCAGTGAAGTTACAGGGCAAGGCTACACCTTC. It specifies CASSEVTGQGYTF.

CDR3 DNA sequence: TGTGCCAGTAAACCTGCGGGACAGGGTATGAACACTGAAGCTTTCTTT. Residues: CASKPAGQGMNTEAFF. The rearrangement uses TRBV19 and TRBJ1-1; 9 nucleotides match TRBD1. V lost 7 bases, J lost 0 bases, and 9 bases stayed unmatched. The CDR3 contains 16 residues. Germline V gene lookup returns CDR1 LNHDA and CDR2 SQIVND (reference sequence).

The rearrangement uses TRBV9 and TRBJ2-7, with D possibly being TRBD2 (6 bases). Germline CDR1 reads SGDLS; CDR2 reads YYNGEE. This CDR3 region has 15 residues. V was clipped by 0 bases and J by 1 base, with 11 bases between them. The CDR3: CASSVDGGNSYEQYF. For the CDR3, the DNA is TGTGCCAGCAGCGTAGACGGCGGGAATTCCTACGAGCAGTACTTC.

This rearrangement joins TRBV19 to TRBJ1-1; TRBD1 aligns across 7 bases. The trim removed 6 bases at V and 4 bases at J, leaving 11 bases unmatched. The CDR3 is 15 residues long. The germline V gene has CDR1 LNHDA and CDR2 SQIVND (reference sequence). CDR3 bases: TGTGCCAGTAGCCCGCAAACAGGGGCTGGCACTGAAGCTTTCTTT. Its translation is CASSPQTGAGTEAFF.

The gene calls are TRBV7-7 and TRBJ2-1; D is unclear. V lost 1 base and J lost 0, with 7 bases in between. CDR1 is SSHAT and CDR2 is FNYEAQ in the germline V gene (reference sequence). This CDR3 is built from 15 residues. The CDR3 here is CASSLGHSSYNEQFF. The CDR3 DNA follows: TGTGCCAGCAGCTTAGGACATAGCTCCTACAATGAGCAGTTCTTC.

The chain combines TRBV5-4 with TRBJ1-2; tentatively, D is TRBD1 (5 bases). The V gene lost 4 bases and the J gene lost 3 bases, with 13 bases spanning the gap. The length of the CDR3 is 14 residues. The germline V gene encodes CDR1 SGHNT and CDR2 YYREEE (reference sequence). CDR3 nucleotide sequence: TGTGCCAGCAGCCAGGGCCCCGAAGACTATGGCTACACCTTC. It encodes CASSQGPEDYGYTF.

CDR3 DNA sequence: TGTGCCAGCAGCTTAGTAGATAGAGAGACCCAGTACTTC. The encoded protein is CASSLVDRETQYF. V gene TRBV7-2 combines with J gene TRBJ2-5; D ambiguous. Trimming stripped 1 base from V and 4 bases from J, with 7 bases between. The V gene's germline CDR1 is SGHTA and CDR2 FQGNSA. The CDR3 spans 13 residues.

J is TRBJ2-7 and V is TRBV7-2, with 11 bases identical to TRBD1. After removal of 5 bases from V and 4 bases from J, the junction contained 4 bases not matched to a gene. Looked up from germline, CDR1 is SGHTA and CDR2 is FQGNSA. The CDR3 spans 14 residues. The CDR3 loop reads CASSPWDRGYEQYF. In DNA, the CDR3 is TGTGCCAGCAGCCCATGGGACAGGGGGTACGAGCAGTACTTC.

This clone was found once. The V gene is TRBV7-2, the J gene TRBJ1-2; possibly TRBD1 for D (5 bases). The V end was cut by 3 bases, the J end by 2 bases, with 13 bases between. The germline gives CDR1 SGHTA, CDR2 FQGNSA. The CDR3 is made up of 15 amino acids. The CDR3 loop is CASSFSSGSNYGYTF. Here the CDR3 DNA reads TGTGCCAGCAGCTTTTCTTCAGGGTCCAACTATGGCTACACCTTC.

V is TRBV6-5 and J is TRBJ1-2; the D is unclear. Germline CDR1 is MNHEY and CDR2 is SVGAGI. The CDR3 has 16 amino acids. The ends were cut back, 0 bases at V and 4 bases at J, with 15 bases in the middle. In nucleotides, the CDR3 is TGTGCCAGCAGTTACTCGCGGGCCGGTATGGGCTATGGCTACACCTTC. Its translation: CASSYSRAGMGYGYTF.

The rearrangement uses TRBV9 and TRBJ1-4; 9 nucleotides agree with TRBD1. This CDR3 is 16 amino acids long. Per the germline V gene, CDR1 is SGDLS and CDR2 is YYNGEE. V shed 2 bases and J 8 bases; nucleotides not matched to a gene: 10. The CDR3 is CASSVETGGVGEKLFF. The CDR3 nucleotides are TGTGCCAGCAGCGTTGAGACAGGGGGAGTAGGAGAAAAACTGTTTTTT.

On this clone itself: Other DNA sequences in this specimen translate into the identical CDR3. The chain carries TRBV5-1 and TRBJ2-3, with 9 bases identical to TRBD2. Germline CDR1 and CDR2: SGHRS and YFSETQ. V dropped 4 bases and J dropped 1; count of bases not matched to a gene: 16. This CDR3 comprises 19 residues. CDR3 protein: CASSTGLAGGRRGTDTQYF. CDR3 in DNA: TGCGCCAGCAGCACTGGACTCGCGGGGGGGCGACGGGGCACAGATACGCAGTATTTT.

There are a few counts of this clone. The chain couples TRBV28 to TRBJ1-1, with a tentative D call TRBD1 (6 bases). From germline, CDR1 is MDHEN and CDR2 SYDVKM. V lost 1 base and J 5 bases, leaving 20 bases between the germline ends. This CDR3 contains 17 residues. The CDR3 here is CASSLSGVGGGSTEAFF. The CDR3 DNA follows: TGTGCCAGCAGTTTATCAGGAGTGGGGGGCGGGAGTACTGAAGCTTTCTTT.

The rearrangement joins TRBV25-1 to TRBJ1-2; a possible D gene is TRBD1 (6 bases). From germline, CDR1 is MGHDK and CDR2 SYGVNS. The CDR3 is 12 residues long. The V end was cut by 8 bases, the J end by 5 bases, with 12 bases between. CDR3 sequence (DNA): TGTGCCAGCGAGGGGGAAGGATATGGCTACACCTTC. Translation: CASEGEGYGYTF.

The V gene is TRBV19, the J gene TRBJ1-3, with 7 bases identical to TRBD1. The CDR3 sequence is 14 residues long. Germline CDR1 is LNHDA and CDR2 is SQIVND (reference sequence). Trimming cost V 8 bases and J 5 bases; bases outside gene matches: 9. The CDR3 region is CASCNTGDRNTIYF. CDR3 nucleotide sequence: TGTGCCAGTTGTAATACAGGGGACAGAAACACCATATATTTT.